These 18 T cell receptor beta chains came from one sample sequenced in a study of cytomegalovirus exposure and HLA in healthy donors. Primers for the PCR totalled 60 Vbeta and 13 Jbeta. Clones were read by immunoSEQ multiplex PCR, and TCRdb kept only the in-frame ones, dropping some. The sample contains 100,000 to 150,000 clones, around three quarters of which appear only once. The sample taken for sequencing was PBMCs. These receptors were taken from a woman in her 40s in good health and CMV-seropositive.

The chain links TRBV29-1 to TRBJ1-2, with TRBD1 matching over 12 bases. Trimming cost V 5 bases and J 8 bases; bases outside gene matches: 12. CDR3 length: 15 residues. Germline V lookup: CDR1 SQVTM, CDR2 ANQGSEA. CDR3 sequence reads: CSVHEGTGGIRGYTF. CDR3 DNA: TGCAGCGTTCATGAGGGGACAGGGGGCATTCGGGGCTACACCTTC.

This clone occurred once. This chain uses TRBV4-1 with TRBJ2-1, with D possibly being TRBD2 (5 bases). The V gene lost 0 bases and the J gene lost 5 bases, with 8 bases spanning the gap. Looked up from germline, CDR1 is MGHRA and CDR2 is YSYEKL. The CDR3 runs to 14 residues. The CDR3 nucleotides are TGCGCCAGCAGCCAAGATCGGACTCACAATGAGCAGTTCTTC. Its translation is CASSQDRTHNEQFF.

The chain is built from TRBV7-9 and TRBJ2-3; unclear D gene. Trimming took 3 bases from V and 0 from J, leaving 10 bases between them. The CDR3 extends over 15 amino acids. CDR1 is SEHNR and CDR2 is FQNEAQ in the germline V gene (reference sequence). The CDR3, as DNA: TGTGCCAGCAGCTTTGGCGGAATTAGCACAGATACGCAGTATTTT. Protein sequence: CASSFGGISTDTQYF.

The genes are TRBV7-9 and TRBJ1-2; D is ambiguous. Germline loops: CDR1 SEHNR, CDR2 FQNEAQ (reference sequence). This CDR3 comprises 14 residues. V lost 2 bases and J lost 5, with 12 bases in between. This CDR3 is CASSLLGGLYGYTF. The CDR3 coding sequence is TGTGCCAGCAGCTTACTCGGAGGACTATATGGCTACACCTTC.

The chain is built from TRBV5-6 and TRBJ2-7, with 8 bases fitting TRBD1. Trimming at V came to 0 bases and at J to 8 bases, leaving 7 bases not matched to a gene. The germline V gene encodes CDR1 SGHDT and CDR2 YYEEEE. CDR3 length equals 14 residues. The CDR3 spells CASSLGQGSWKQYF. The CDR3 DNA follows: TGTGCCAGCAGCTTGGGACAGGGGTCCTGGAAGCAGTACTTC.

This chain links TRBV6-1 with TRBJ2-7; no firm D call. CDR3 length: 13 residues. Germline lookup yields CDR1 MNHNS and CDR2 SASEGT. V dropped 8 bases and J dropped 2 bases, with 13 bases sitting between them. In DNA form, the CDR3 reads TGTGCCAGCGGCCTACAGCAGACCTACGAGCAGTACTTC. This translates into CASGLQQTYEQYF.

In nucleotides, the CDR3 is TGTGCCAGTAGTATGGGGCTAGCGGGAGGGCTAAGGTTCCGCAATGAGCAGTTCTTC. This encodes CASSMGLAGGLRFRNEQFF. This chain uses TRBV19 with TRBJ2-1; 12 bases agree with TRBD2. The CDR3 sequence is 19 residues long. Trimming removed 3 bases from V and 6 bases from J; junction bases left unmatched: 15. CDR1 is LNHDA and CDR2 is SQIVND in the germline V gene (reference sequence).

The gene calls are TRBV4-1 and TRBJ1-6; 8 bases fit TRBD1. The germline gives CDR1 MGHRA, CDR2 YSYEKL. With 4 bases clipped from V and 5 bases from J, the junction kept 4 bases outside the gene matches. The CDR3 has 15 residues. CDR3 nucleotides: TGCGCCAGCAGCCCAGCGGACAGGGATAATTCACCCCTCCACTTT. As protein: CASSPADRDNSPLHF.

J is TRBJ2-7 and V is TRBV6-1, with D unclear. Trimming shortened V by 1 base and J by 0 bases, and 10 bases separated the two germline ends. There are 15 residues in the CDR3. The germline V gene has CDR1 MNHNS and CDR2 SASEGT. CDR3 DNA sequence: TGTGCCAGCAGTGAAGACTACGGCCCCTCCTACGAGCAGTACTTC. Protein sequence: CASSEDYGPSYEQYF.

The gene calls are TRBV19 and TRBJ2-5; TRBD1 aligns across 7 bases. The CDR3 is 15 amino acids. V shed 1 base, J shed 3 bases, and the junction held 5 bases outside the gene matches. Germline CDR1 LNHDA, CDR2 SQIVND (reference sequence). The CDR3 sequence is CASSIGGGSEETQYF. The DNA for the CDR3 is TGTGCCAGTAGTATAGGAGGGGGCAGTGAAGAGACCCAGTACTTC.

The chain combines TRBV5-5 with TRBJ2-1; 7 bases map to TRBD1. The CDR3 consists of 16 residues. The ends lost 0 bases at V and 6 bases at J; junction bases unmatched: 9. CDR1 and CDR2 (germline): SGHKS, YYEKEE (reference sequence). The CDR3 sequence: CASSLGVRGFGNEQFF. CDR3 nucleotides: TGTGCCAGCAGCTTGGGTGTCAGGGGGTTTGGCAATGAGCAGTTCTTC.

The gene calls are TRBV5-1 and TRBJ1-5, with D unresolved. V dropped 4 bases and J dropped 0 bases, with 5 bases sitting between them. Germline CDR1 reads SGHRS; CDR2 reads YFSETQ. The CDR3 extends over 13 amino acids. CDR3 nucleotides: TGCGCCAGCAGCCCGTATAGCAATCAGCCCCAGCATTTT. It is translated as CASSPYSNQPQHF.

The chain carries TRBV7-9 and TRBJ2-3; 7 bases are shared with TRBD2. The CDR3 loop spans 15 amino acids. J lost 6 bases, V lost 5 bases, and 11 bases had no gene match. Germline values: CDR1 SEHNR, CDR2 FQNEAQ (reference sequence). CDR3 DNA sequence: TGTGCCAGCAGCGCCCTTGGCGGGAGTGTGGATACGCAGTATTTT. Its translation is CASSALGGSVDTQYF.

This chain joins TRBV2 and TRBJ2-2; TRBD2 is a possible D gene (5 bases). This CDR3 has 14 amino acids. Trimming left V 9 bases short and J 0 bases short, with 11 bases between. The germline gives CDR1 SNHLY, CDR2 FYNNEI. CDR3 coding DNA: TGTGCCAGTAAGCGGAACGCGAACACCGGGGAGCTGTTTTTT. Amino acids: CASKRNANTGELFF.

The chain recombines TRBV11-1 with TRBJ1-3, with D unresolved. Germline V gene data show CDR1 as SGHAT and CDR2 as FQDESV (reference sequence). The CDR3 sequence is 12 residues long. V dropped 2 bases and J dropped 4 bases, with 3 bases sitting between them. As DNA, the CDR3 is TGTGCCAGCAGCTTATCGGGAAACACCATATATTTT. Amino acid sequence: CASSLSGNTIYF.

The chain carries TRBV21-1 and TRBJ2-2; the table's TRBD2 call for D was not verified on the DNA. TRBV21-1 is described as a pseudogene. This CDR3 has 13 residues. CDR3 sequence reads: CASIASGPGELFF. The CDR3 nucleotides read TGTGCCAGCATCGCTAGCGGGCCCGGGGAGCTGTTTTTT.

The genes are TRBV14 and TRBJ1-2, with 7 positions matching TRBD1. J gave up 4 bases and V 3 bases, and 8 bases lay outside the gene matches. Germline CDR1 reads SGHDN; CDR2 reads FVKESK. The CDR3 totals 15 residues. The CDR3 sequence is CASSQGTALGYGYTF. In nucleotides, the CDR3 is TGTGCCAGCAGCCAGGGGACAGCCTTGGGCTATGGCTACACCTTC.

This clone showed up just a few times. This chain connects TRBV11-2 to TRBJ1-2, with 7 nucleotides matching TRBD1. Germline CDR1 reads SGHAT; CDR2 reads FQNNGV. The J segment lost 8 bases and the V segment lost 3 bases, leaving 9 bases of the junction unmatched. This CDR3 is built from 14 residues. The CDR3 DNA sequence: TGTGCCAGCAGCTTTAGACAGGGCAAGGGCGGCTACACCTTC. Its translation: CASSFRQGKGGYTF.